The 25 T cell receptor beta chains in this list originate from one sample, sequenced in a study of shared clonotypes between healthy human individuals. Clones were sequenced by immunoSEQ multiplex PCR, and TCRdb holds only the in-frame ones, with some missing. The sample lists about 360,000 clones; 70% to 75% were seen once. The sequencing input was memory CD4+ T cells sorted from blood. As to subset: CD45RA-negative fraction. The source of these receptors is a young man in good health.

The chain is built from TRBV7-9 and TRBJ2-7; 10 positions agree with TRBD2. V gave up 0 bases and J gave up 0 bases; unmatched junction bases: 5. The germline CDR1 and CDR2 sequences are SEHNR and FQNEAQ (reference sequence). The CDR3 runs to 17 residues. This CDR3 is CASSLARGTSDSYEQYF. In nucleotides, the CDR3 is TGTGCCAGCAGCTTAGCGCGAGGGACTAGCGACTCCTACGAGCAGTACTTC.

This clone was observed many times. The rearrangement joins TRBV6-1 to TRBJ2-7; 8 bases agree with TRBD1. CDR1 is MNHNS and CDR2 is SASEGT in the germline V gene. The junction had 7 bases not matched to a gene; V was cut back by 3 bases and J by 3 bases. The CDR3 sequence is 15 residues long. DNA of the CDR3: TGTGCCAGCAGTGAGGGAACAGGGGGAAGCTACGAGCAGTACTTC. This encodes CASSEGTGGSYEQYF.

This chain connects TRBV5-1 to TRBJ2-1; D may match TRBD1 or TRBD2 (5 bases each). CDR3 length: 17 residues. From germline, CDR1 is SGHRS and CDR2 YFSETQ. V lost 5 bases to trimming and J lost 6 bases, with 24 bases between them. The CDR3 spells CASSEGKGTAIGNEQFF. For the CDR3, the DNA is TGCGCCAGCAGTGAGGGTAAGGGGACCGCCATCGGCAATGAGCAGTTCTTC.

This clone has only a few counts. The V gene is TRBV4-2, the J gene TRBJ1-4; D is ambiguous. The germline V gene encodes CDR1 LGHNA and CDR2 YNFKEQ. V lost 4 bases and J 8 bases, leaving 8 bases between the germline ends. This CDR3 comprises 12 residues. This CDR3 is CASSLLTEKLFF. CDR3 nucleotide sequence: TGTGCCAGCAGCCTCCTAACGGAAAAACTGTTTTTT.

The chain couples TRBV15 to TRBJ2-3; weak D call: TRBD2 (5 bases). Germline V gene sequence: CDR1 LNHNV, CDR2 YYDKDF (reference sequence). V lost 1 base and J lost 12, with 11 bases in between. The CDR3 has 12 amino acids. CDR3 DNA sequence: TGTGCCACCAGCAGAGGGTTAGGACTCCAGTATTTT. Amino acid sequence: CATSRGLGLQYF.

The CDR3 coding sequence is TGTGCCAGCAGCGTAGCAAAAGGGCCAGAGTTCTTC. Translation gives CASSVAKGPEFF. The rearrangement links TRBV9 to TRBJ2-1, with D unclear. This CDR3 has 12 residues. V was shortened by 0 bases and J by 14 bases, with 12 bases between the two germline ends. CDR1 is SGDLS and CDR2 is YYNGEE in the germline V gene.

This clone occurred a few times. The V gene is TRBV27, the J gene TRBJ2-7; 8 nucleotides match TRBD1. The CDR3 is 12 residues long. V lost 8 bases, J lost 6 bases, and 6 bases stayed unmatched. The germline V gene has CDR1 MNHEY and CDR2 SMNVEV (reference sequence). Written as DNA, the CDR3 is TGTGCCAGCGGGGACAGGAAAGGCGAGCAGTACTTC. Residues: CASGDRKGEQYF.

Only a few counts were recorded for this clone. V is TRBV2 and J is TRBJ2-2, with D possibly called TRBD1 or TRBD2 (5 bases each). With 4 bases removed from V and 4 bases from J, the gap between germline ends came to 16 bases. The CDR3 has 16 amino acids. The germline gives CDR1 SNHLY, CDR2 FYNNEI. CDR3 sequence (DNA): TGTGCCAGCAGTGGGGGGTTGTGGCAGTCCACCGGGGAGCTGTTTTTT. It encodes CASSGGLWQSTGELFF.

This chain connects TRBV10-3 to TRBJ2-1; unclear D gene. Germline CDR1 reads ENHRY; CDR2 reads SYGVKD. This CDR3 contains 11 residues. V lost 2 bases to trimming and J lost 14 bases, with 10 bases between them. CDR3 loop: CAISELEEEFF. The CDR3 nucleotides are TGTGCCATCAGTGAGCTGGAAGAGGAGTTCTTC.

This clone appeared a few times. The chain combines TRBV5-5 with TRBJ2-2; TRBD1 agrees at 7 bases. Germline lookup yields CDR1 SGHKS and CDR2 YYEKEE (reference sequence). The CDR3 has 17 residues. With 0 bases clipped from V and 0 bases from J, the junction kept 5 bases outside the gene matches. This CDR3 reads CASSLESGTANTGELFF. The DNA of the CDR3 is TGTGCCAGCAGCTTGGAGTCCGGGACAGCGAACACCGGGGAGCTGTTTTTT.

The chain combines TRBV2 with TRBJ1-2, with 7 bases lining up with TRBD1. Germline trimming cut 4 bases from V and 8 bases from J; bases unmatched to any gene: 4. Germline assignment: CDR1 SNHLY and CDR2 FYNNEI. The CDR3 has 12 amino acids. The CDR3: CASSGQGEGYTF. The CDR3 nucleotides are TGTGCCAGCAGTGGACAGGGCGAAGGCTACACCTTC.

V usage is TRBV15 and J usage is TRBJ2-3; D is unresolved. The CDR3 spans 15 residues. CDR1 is LNHNV, CDR2 YYDKDF, per germline (reference sequence). Trimming removed 3 bases at V and 2 bases at J, with 12 bases between. In DNA, the CDR3 is TGTGCCACCAGCAGCAGAATTTCCCTCACAGATACGCAGTATTTT. It is translated as CATSSRISLTDTQYF.

V is TRBV10-3 and J is TRBJ2-6, with 7 bases lining up with TRBD1. V was clipped by 5 bases and J by 0 bases; unmatched bases: 10. The germline V gene encodes CDR1 ENHRY and CDR2 SYGVKD. This CDR3 is built from 18 residues. The CDR3 loop reads CAISTDRPGDSGANVLTF. In DNA, the CDR3 is TGTGCCATCAGTACGGACAGGCCTGGGGACTCTGGGGCCAACGTCCTGACTTTC.

J is TRBJ1-1 and V is TRBV5-1; D is possibly TRBD1 (6 bases). The CDR3 has 14 residues. Trimming shortened V by 0 bases and J by 8 bases, and 14 bases separated the two germline ends. Germline V lookup: CDR1 SGHRS, CDR2 YFSETQ. This CDR3 reads CASSLGTDPPEAFF. The CDR3 bases are TGCGCCAGCAGCTTGGGGACAGACCCACCCGAAGCTTTCTTT.

The chain employs TRBV15 and TRBJ1-5; the D is unclear. From germline, CDR1 is LNHNV and CDR2 YYDKDF (reference sequence). The CDR3 consists of 14 residues. Trimming removed 2 bases from V and 2 bases from J, with 7 bases in between. Here the CDR3 reads CATSRSGGNQPQHF. The CDR3 nucleotides are TGTGCCACCAGCAGAAGTGGTGGCAATCAGCCCCAGCATTTT. The whole variable domain, filled in from reference TRBV15 and TRBJ1-5, reads DAMVIQNPRYQVTQFGKPVTLSCSQTLNHNVMYWYQQKSSQAPKLLFHYYDKDFNNEADTPDNFQSRRPNTSFCFLDIRSPGLGDTAMYLCATSRSGGNQPQHFGDGTRLSIL.

Here the CDR3 reads CASRLTVNSYEQYF. The CDR3 bases are TGTGCCAGCAGACTGACAGTGAACTCTTACGAGCAGTACTTC. This chain uses TRBV7-2 with TRBJ2-7, with D maybe TRBD1 (5 bases). This CDR3 is 14 amino acids long. With 6 bases removed from V and 4 bases from J, the gap between germline ends came to 16 bases. CDR1 SGHTA and CDR2 FQGNSA come from the germline V gene. Drawing the rest from reference TRBV7-2 and TRBJ2-7, the complete variable domain is GAGVSQSPSNKVTEKGKDVELRCDPISGHTALYWYRQSLGQGLEFLIYFQGNSAPDKSGLPSDRFSAERTGGSVSTLTIQRTQQEDSAVYLCASRLTVNSYEQYFGPGTRLTVT.

V gene TRBV6-1 combines with J gene TRBJ2-7; tentatively, D is TRBD1 (7 bases). The germline CDR1 and CDR2 sequences are MNHNS and SASEGT. The CDR3 is made up of 17 amino acids. V lost 0 bases to trimming and J lost 4 bases, with 19 bases between them. CDR3: CASSEASLAQGGYEQYF. CDR3 DNA: TGTGCCAGCAGTGAAGCGAGCCTGGCGCAGGGGGGATACGAGCAGTACTTC.

This chain links TRBV5-1 with TRBJ2-1; the match to TRBD2 covers 11 bases. From germline, CDR1 is SGHRS and CDR2 YFSETQ. This CDR3 is 15 amino acids long. The V and J ends lost 5 bases and 7 bases, in that order; junction bases with no gene match: 8. This CDR3 is CASRTTSGIGNEQFF. The CDR3 nucleotides are TGCGCCAGCAGAACGACTAGCGGGATCGGGAATGAGCAGTTCTTC. The variable domain in full, completed from reference TRBV5-1 and TRBJ2-1, reads KAGVTQTPRYLIKTRGQQVTLSCSPISGHRSVSWYQQTPGQGLQFLFEYFSETQRNKGNFPGRFSGRQFSNSRSEMNVSTLELGDSALYLCASRTTSGIGNEQFFGPGTRLTVL.

This clone was found many times. CDR3 in DNA: TGTGCCAGCAGACTGACAGGATACAATGAGCAGTTCTTC. This gives the protein CASRLTGYNEQFF. The rearrangement links TRBV14 to TRBJ2-1; TRBD1 might be the D (6 bases). V was clipped by 6 bases and J by 4 bases, with 10 bases between them. Germline assignment: CDR1 SGHDN and CDR2 FVKESK. The CDR3 consists of 13 residues.

The J gene is TRBJ2-7, the V gene TRBV9; the D gene is possibly TRBD2 (5 bases). The CDR3 extends over 16 amino acids. The V end was cut by 4 bases, the J end by 0 bases, with 17 bases between. From germline, CDR1 is SGDLS and CDR2 YYNGEE. The CDR3 is CASSPSPLGSSYEQYF. The CDR3, as DNA: TGTGCCAGCAGCCCTAGCCCCCTAGGGAGCTCCTACGAGCAGTACTTC.

V is TRBV2 and J is TRBJ2-7; TRBD1 matches at 9 bases. The V gene end was trimmed by 6 bases and the J gene end by 2 bases; junction bases not matched to a gene: 5. This CDR3 region has 14 residues. From germline, CDR1 is SNHLY and CDR2 FYNNEI. The CDR3 DNA reads as TGTGCCAGCAGAGGACAGGGGACAGCCTACGAGCAGTACTTC. It translates to CASRGQGTAYEQYF.

The rearrangement uses TRBV2 and TRBJ1-1; maybe TRBD1 (6 bases). Trimming cost V 7 bases and J 8 bases, with 14 bases left between them. From germline, CDR1 is SNHLY and CDR2 FYNNEI. The CDR3 sequence is 12 residues long. DNA of the CDR3: TGTGCCAGCAATTGGTCCGGGACAGAAGCTTTCTTT. This encodes CASNWSGTEAFF.

For the CDR3, the DNA is TGTGCCAGCAGCGGTCCAGGGACAGATTCCAATGAGCAGTTCTTC. It encodes CASSGPGTDSNEQFF. The chain recombines TRBV5-4 with TRBJ2-1; 7 bases map to TRBD1. V shed 4 bases, J shed 6 bases, and the junction held 10 bases outside the gene matches. Germline loops: CDR1 SGHNT, CDR2 YYREEE (reference sequence). The CDR3 consists of 15 residues.

The genes are TRBV28 and TRBJ1-2, with D hard to call. Germline values: CDR1 MDHEN, CDR2 SYDVKM. V was trimmed by 7 bases and J by 9 bases, leaving 15 bases between them. The length of the CDR3 is 12 residues. The CDR3 spells CASKRERASYTF. The CDR3 DNA sequence: TGTGCCAGCAAGAGGGAAAGGGCGAGCTACACCTTC.

The chain combines TRBV11-3 with TRBJ2-5; either TRBD1 or TRBD2 may supply D (5 bases each). The germline V gene has CDR1 SGHNT and CDR2 YENEEA. The CDR3 has 16 amino acids. The V end lost 5 bases, the J end lost 2 bases, and 18 bases lay between the germline ends. This chain's CDR3 is CASSPGKLEGQETQYF. The CDR3 coding sequence is TGTGCCAGCAGCCCTGGGAAACTAGAGGGGCAAGAGACCCAGTACTTC.